The present TCR beta chain was sequenced within a study of identical twins. Every donor was a healthy Caucasian. Concerning this clonotype: No antigen is known for it.

Whole-study findings and limits: Conclusions were drawn cross-sectionally by statistical analysis, without following the same donors. Excess sharing between twins was weaker in beta out-of-frame sequences.

Unique molecular identifiers were in the cDNA, with template-switch universal primer binding. TCRdb processed the 5' RACE reads anew with MiXCR; each CDR3 protein has one entry. The table lists some 250,000 distinct CDR3 sequences, roughly 13% of them singletons. After removal of 6 bases from V and 7 bases from J, the junction contained 11 bases not matched to a gene. The CDR3 runs to 14 residues. Per germline, CDR1 DFQATT and CDR2 SNEGSKA (reference sequence). These data were also filed under a second study, of yellow fever vaccine responses in identical twins.

V gene TRBV20-1 combines with J gene TRBJ2-5; TRBD2 aligns across 10 bases. The clonotype comes from a woman aged 18 to 35 in good health. The sequenced material came from memory (CD45RO+) T cells sorted from blood. The CDR3 loop is CSARLAGEVGTQYF. CDR3 bases: TGCAGTGCCAGGCTAGCGGGAGAAGTTGGGACCCAGTACTTC.